Below, one T cell receptor beta chain is given with its context. Its matching antigen is unknown. The data belong to a study of cytomegalovirus exposure and HLA in healthy donors. The assay was immunoSEQ multiplex PCR, and TCRdb's table has in-frame clones only and misses some. In the table there are 250,000 to 400,000 clones, roughly 90% of which are singletons. Findings and caveats of the study: Diagnosis of cytomegalovirus status made by the classifier reportedly showed high specificity and sensitivity. It was around 160 TCR beta chains that were listed as cytomegalovirus-associated. First-cohort TCR clusters were later found to tend to co-occur in the roughly 130 validation repertoires. Rare sequences made up most TCRs, while some public TCRs were found in many donors.

The source material was PBMCs. The source of this sequence is a man aged 30-40 years in good health and CMV-seronegative.

The CDR3 region has the DNA TGTGCCAGCAGCTTAGGTTATCGTTATTCACCCCTCCACTTT. Protein: CASSLGYRYSPLHF. The chain carries TRBV7-9 and TRBJ1-6; D remains ambiguous. Germline CDR1 and CDR2: SEHNR and FQNEAQ (reference sequence). The V end lost 1 base, the J end lost 8 bases, and 9 bases lay between the germline ends. The CDR3 sequence is 14 residues long. Supplemented by reference TRBV7-9 and TRBJ1-6, the full variable domain reads DTGVSQNPRHKITKRGQNVTFRCDPISEHNRLYWYRQTLGQGPEFLTYFQNEAQLEKSRLLSDRFSAERPKGSFSTLEIQRTEQGDSAMYLCASSLGYRYSPLHFGNGTRLTVT.